The next 8 T cell receptor beta chains were all read from a single sample in a study of beta chain features in type 1 diabetes. Every isolated RNA sample was fully reverse transcribed, so sequencing captured expressed TCRB transcripts. Measured with immunoSEQ multiplex PCR; TCRdb has only the in-frame clones, and not every one. The sample has 140,000 or so clones, about 10% seen once. Sequenced input: naive CD4+ T cells from blood. These receptors all stem from a man aged 18 to 29 in good health.

This clone was detected a few times. The chain couples TRBV6-5 to TRBJ2-7; D unresolved. The CDR3 has 15 amino acids. Germline V lookup: CDR1 MNHEY, CDR2 SVGAGI. V dropped 2 bases and J dropped 2 bases, with 13 bases sitting between them. The CDR3 nucleotides are TGTGCCAGCAGTTACGTCGCAGATTTCGCCTACGAGCAGTACTTC. Its protein product is CASSYVADFAYEQYF.

Ten or more counts support this clone. This chain uses TRBV11-2 with TRBJ2-7; no clear D gene. The V end lost 1 base, the J end lost 2 bases, and 12 bases lay between the germline ends. The CDR3 is 15 residues long. Germline lookup yields CDR1 SGHAT and CDR2 FQNNGV. CDR3 amino acids: CASSLAVQSTYEQYF. The CDR3 DNA is TGTGCCAGCAGCTTAGCCGTACAGTCGACCTACGAGCAGTACTTC.

The V and J genes are TRBV11-2 and TRBJ2-5; 7 bases agree with TRBD1. The CDR3 is 15 amino acids. CDR1 is SGHAT and CDR2 is FQNNGV in the germline V gene. V trimming: 4 bases; J trimming: 1 base; junction bases outside the gene matches: 6. CDR3 loop: CASSWGQIPQETQYF. The CDR3 DNA reads TGTGCCAGCAGCTGGGGACAGATCCCCCAAGAGACCCAGTACTTC.

In its sample, this clone was seen a few times. J is TRBJ2-2 and V is TRBV5-4; possibly TRBD1 for D (5 bases). V was cut by 4 bases and J by 1 base, with 5 bases left in between. From germline, CDR1 is SGHNT and CDR2 YYREEE (reference sequence). This CDR3 contains 13 residues. CDR3 region: CASSTGNTGELFF. Here the CDR3 DNA reads TGTGCCAGCAGCACAGGGAACACCGGGGAGCTGTTTTTT.

This clone was seen only a few times. V and J are TRBV14 and TRBJ2-1; D remains ambiguous. The CDR3 has 11 residues. The ends were cut back, 9 bases at V and 2 bases at J, with 5 bases in the middle. Per germline, CDR1 SGHDN and CDR2 FVKESK. CDR3 in DNA: TGTGCCAGTAGAGCCTACAATGAGCAGTTCTTC. Protein sequence: CASRAYNEQFF.

The chain employs TRBV30 and TRBJ1-4; 12 bases align to TRBD1. The V gene end was trimmed by 0 bases and the J gene end by 9 bases; junction bases not matched to a gene: 8. CDR3 length: 16 residues. Germline CDR1 and CDR2: GTSNPN and SVGIG (reference sequence). The CDR3 loop reads CAWSVPRDRGLQKLFF. The CDR3 DNA reads as TGTGCCTGGAGTGTACCCCGGGACAGGGGGCTACAAAAACTGTTTTTT.

This clone was seen a handful of times. V gene TRBV5-4 combines with J gene TRBJ2-7; a weak D match, TRBD2 (6 bases). V was shortened by 3 bases and J by 0 bases, with 13 bases between the two germline ends. The CDR3 runs to 15 residues. Germline CDR1 reads SGHNT; CDR2 reads YYREEE (reference sequence). CDR3 region: CASSSPWGDSYEQYF. The DNA for the CDR3 is TGTGCCAGCAGCTCTCCCTGGGGGGACTCCTACGAGCAGTACTTC.

This clone has more than one count but fewer than ten. The chain carries TRBV4-1 and TRBJ2-3, with 11 bases aligning to TRBD2. CDR1 is MGHRA, CDR2 YSYEKL, per germline. J gave up 9 bases and V 4 bases, and 15 bases lay outside the gene matches. The CDR3 totals 17 residues. The CDR3 DNA reads as TGCGCCAGCAGCCGCCTCACCGTAGCGGGGGGGTCAGGGACGCAGTATTTT. It is translated as CASSRLTVAGGSGTQYF.